The 17 T cell receptor beta chains below were found in one sample sequenced in a study of blood T cell repertoires in COVID-19. Sequencing used immunoSEQ multiplex PCR; TCRdb keeps in-frame clones, though not all of them. The top ten hold roughly 1.2% of the sample, which has about 64,000 clones, approximately 86% seen once. The sequenced sample consisted of peripheral blood. The receptors come from a middle-aged man with acute or convalescent COVID-19.

This rearrangement joins TRBV4-2 to TRBJ1-4; no clear D. CDR3 length: 15 residues. V was pared by 1 base and J by 8 bases, with 14 bases between. CDR1 and CDR2 (germline): LGHNA, YNFKEQ. CDR3: CASSQASRAEEKLFF. CDR3 sequence (DNA): TGTGCCAGCAGCCAAGCTTCGAGGGCGGAGGAAAAACTGTTTTTT.

The chain carries TRBV15 and TRBJ1-1, with D unclear. This CDR3 comprises 14 residues. Germline CDR1 is LNHNV and CDR2 is YYDKDF (reference sequence). V gave up 0 bases and J gave up 6 bases, with 11 bases separating them. CDR3 region: CATSRERGKAEAFF. CDR3 DNA: TGTGCCACCAGCAGAGAACGAGGAAAGGCTGAAGCTTTCTTT.

The V and J genes are TRBV19 and TRBJ2-7; 8 nucleotides align to TRBD2. V lost 6 bases to trimming and J lost 5 bases; unmatched junction nucleotides: 15. The CDR3 covers 16 residues. CDR1 is LNHDA and CDR2 is SQIVND in the germline V gene (reference sequence). CDR3 sequence: CASSPLVPSGHHEQYF. DNA of the CDR3: TGTGCCAGTAGCCCTCTTGTTCCTAGCGGGCACCACGAGCAGTACTTC.

The V call is TRBV6-6, the J call TRBJ2-3; no clear D. Trimming removed 3 bases from V and 4 bases from J, with 11 bases in between. The CDR3 totals 14 residues. The germline gives CDR1 MNHNY, CDR2 SVGAGI (reference sequence). CDR3 sequence: CASSYSFGADTQYF. CDR3 bases: TGTGCCAGCAGTTATTCTTTCGGTGCAGATACGCAGTATTTT.

V usage is TRBV19 and J usage is TRBJ1-6; D perhaps matches TRBD1 (5 bases). Trimming shortened V by 6 bases and J by 5 bases, and 17 bases separated the two germline ends. This CDR3 is built from 16 residues. CDR1 LNHDA and CDR2 SQIVND come from the germline V gene (reference sequence). This CDR3 is CASREGVVLDNSPLHF. The DNA of the CDR3 is TGTGCCAGTAGAGAAGGGGTAGTCTTGGATAATTCACCCCTCCACTTT.

The chain employs TRBV25-1 and TRBJ1-1; D perhaps matches TRBD1 (5 bases). V lost 4 bases and J 3 bases, leaving 15 bases between the germline ends. The CDR3 has 15 residues. Germline CDR1 MGHDK, CDR2 SYGVNS. Written as DNA, the CDR3 is TGTGCCAGCAGTGTCCACCGGGGGTTCGACACTGAAGCTTTCTTT. Protein product: CASSVHRGFDTEAFF.

This clone appeared a few times. V and J are TRBV27 and TRBJ2-7; TRBD1 matches 8 bases. Germline CDR1 MNHEY, CDR2 SMNVEV (reference sequence). This CDR3 comprises 14 residues. V shed 5 bases, J shed 3 bases, and the junction held 6 bases outside the gene matches. The CDR3 loop is CASSPDRGGYEQYF. The CDR3 region has the DNA TGTGCCAGCAGTCCAGACAGGGGAGGCTACGAGCAGTACTTC.

This sequence joins TRBV11-3 and TRBJ2-7; tentatively, D is TRBD1 (7 bases). V lost 6 bases to trimming and J lost 5 bases, with 14 bases between them. Germline V CDR1 and CDR2: SGHNT, YENEEA. The CDR3 has 13 residues. The CDR3 DNA sequence: TGTGCCAGCAGAATCCAGGGGGGTAACGAGCAGTACTTC. Translated: CASRIQGGNEQYF.

The V and J genes are TRBV4-2 and TRBJ1-2; D perhaps matches TRBD1 (5 bases). V lost 0 bases, J lost 5 bases, and 10 bases lay in between. This CDR3 is 14 amino acids long. Per germline, CDR1 LGHNA and CDR2 YNFKEQ. The CDR3 region is CASSQDKGAYGYTF. In DNA, the CDR3 is TGTGCCAGCAGCCAAGATAAAGGGGCGTATGGCTACACCTTC.

The V gene is TRBV10-2, the J gene TRBJ2-7, with TRBD2 as a possible D gene (5 bases). The length of the CDR3 is 11 residues. Trimming cost V 10 bases and J 4 bases, with 11 bases left between them. Germline V gene lookup returns CDR1 WSHSY and CDR2 SAAADI. DNA of the CDR3: TGCGCCATCTTAGGCGGGTACGAGCAGTACTTC. This encodes CAILGGYEQYF.

This sequence joins TRBV30 and TRBJ1-5; maybe TRBD1 (6 bases). CDR3 size: 14 residues. Per germline, CDR1 GTSNPN and CDR2 SVGIG (reference sequence). V was shortened by 3 bases and J by 4 bases, with 13 bases between the two germline ends. The CDR3 nucleotides are TGTGCCTGGAGCATACAGGGTCCTAATCAGCCCCAGCATTTT. Protein: CAWSIQGPNQPQHF.

A single count supports this clone. The chain is built from TRBV4-1 and TRBJ1-1, with D tentatively TRBD1 (5 bases). V shed 4 bases and J shed 5 bases, with 20 bases lying between them. The V gene's germline CDR1 is MGHRA and CDR2 YSYEKL. The CDR3 totals 16 residues. The CDR3 nucleotides read TGCGCCAGCAGCCTTTCTGATGGAGCGGGGGGGACTGAAGCTTTCTTT. Protein sequence: CASSLSDGAGGTEAFF.

The chain couples TRBV2 to TRBJ1-2; D remains unclear. The CDR3 extends over 16 amino acids. The V end lost 3 bases, the J end lost 6 bases, and 20 bases lay between the germline ends. CDR1 is SNHLY, CDR2 FYNNEI, per germline. The CDR3 DNA sequence: TGTGCCAGCAGTGACTCTACCCGCGGCTTTCTTAATGGCTACACCTTC. Amino acids: CASSDSTRGFLNGYTF.

The CDR3 bases are TGTGCCAGCAGCTCCCGACAGGGTAATCAGCCCCAGCATTTT. Its protein is CASSSRQGNQPQHF. The chain carries TRBV7-2 and TRBJ1-5, with TRBD1 matching 7 bases. The V segment lost 4 bases and the J segment 4 bases; nucleotides outside the gene matches: 4. From germline, CDR1 is SGHTA and CDR2 FQGNSA. The CDR3 extends over 14 amino acids.

Only one count was recorded for this clone. V usage is TRBV9 and J usage is TRBJ1-2; D uncertain. Between the trimmed V and J ends, which lost 1 base and 8 bases, there was a span of 12 bases. The CDR3 extends over 13 amino acids. Germline V gene lookup returns CDR1 SGDLS and CDR2 YYNGEE. CDR3 DNA: TGTGCCAGCAGCGTAAGCGGGCTCAGAGGCTACACCTTC. Translating it yields CASSVSGLRGYTF.

The chain joins TRBV5-1 to TRBJ1-4, with D perhaps TRBD1 (5 bases). The CDR3 has 14 amino acids. V was pared by 7 bases and J by 8 bases, with 18 bases between. Germline loops: CDR1 SGHRS, CDR2 YFSETQ. CDR3 region: CASSPGGIGEKLFF. CDR3 DNA sequence: TGCGCCAGCTCCCCGGGGGGAATAGGGGAAAAACTGTTTTTT. The full variable domain, completed using reference TRBV5-1 and TRBJ1-4, is KAGVTQTPRYLIKTRGQQVTLSCSPISGHRSVSWYQQTPGQGLQFLFEYFSETQRNKGNFPGRFSGRQFSNSRSEMNVSTLELGDSALYLCASSPGGIGEKLFFGSGTQLSVL.

J is TRBJ2-5 and V is TRBV30; weak D call: TRBD2 (7 bases). The CDR3 covers 12 residues. V lost 3 bases and J lost 5, with 10 bases in between. Germline CDR1 reads GTSNPN; CDR2 reads SVGIG (reference sequence). The CDR3, as DNA: TGTGCCTGGAGGGGGGGGCGGGAGACCCAGTACTTC. Protein: CAWRGGRETQYF.